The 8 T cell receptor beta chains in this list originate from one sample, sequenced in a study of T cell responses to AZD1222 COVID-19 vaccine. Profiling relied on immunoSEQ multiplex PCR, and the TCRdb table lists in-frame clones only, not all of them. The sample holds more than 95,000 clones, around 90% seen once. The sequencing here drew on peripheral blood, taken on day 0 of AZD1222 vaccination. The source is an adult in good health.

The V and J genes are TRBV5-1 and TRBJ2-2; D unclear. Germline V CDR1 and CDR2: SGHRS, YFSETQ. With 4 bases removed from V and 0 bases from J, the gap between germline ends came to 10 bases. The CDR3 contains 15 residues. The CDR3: CASSLALPNTGELFF. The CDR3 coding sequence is TGCGCCAGCAGCCTGGCTCTGCCGAACACCGGGGAGCTGTTTTTT. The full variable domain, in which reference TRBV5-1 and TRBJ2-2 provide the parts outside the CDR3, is KAGVTQTPRYLIKTRGQQVTLSCSPISGHRSVSWYQQTPGQGLQFLFEYFSETQRNKGNFPGRFSGRQFSNSRSEMNVSTLELGDSALYLCASSLALPNTGELFFGEGSRLTVL.

CDR3 residues: CASNYPGANVLTF. DNA of the CDR3: TGTGCCAGCAACTACCCCGGGGCCAACGTCCTGACTTTC. This rearrangement joins TRBV5-4 to TRBJ2-6; no clear D. Germline V gene lookup returns CDR1 SGHNT and CDR2 YYREEE (reference sequence). The CDR3 totals 13 residues. Trimming left V 6 bases short and J 4 bases short, with 8 bases between.

Here the CDR3 DNA reads TGTGCCAGCAGTGGTGACGGGAGAGCTGAGCAGTTCTTC. It specifies CASSGDGRAEQFF. J is TRBJ2-1 and V is TRBV2; a possible D gene is TRBD2 (6 bases). The CDR3 runs to 13 residues. Trimming stripped 4 bases from V and 9 bases from J, with 13 bases between. CDR1 is SNHLY and CDR2 is FYNNEI in the germline V gene.

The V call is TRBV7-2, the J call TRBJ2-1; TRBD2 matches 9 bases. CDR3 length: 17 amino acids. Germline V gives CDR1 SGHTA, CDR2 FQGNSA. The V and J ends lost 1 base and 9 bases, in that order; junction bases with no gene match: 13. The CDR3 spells CASSLGVGSGRWGEQFF. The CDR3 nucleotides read TGTGCCAGCAGCTTAGGAGTTGGCAGCGGGAGGTGGGGTGAGCAGTTCTTC.

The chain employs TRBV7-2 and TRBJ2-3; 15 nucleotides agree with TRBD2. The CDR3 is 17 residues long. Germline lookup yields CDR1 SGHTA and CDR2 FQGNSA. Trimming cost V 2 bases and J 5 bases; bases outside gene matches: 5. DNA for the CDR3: TGTGCCAGCAGCTTAATGGGACTAGCGGGAGGTGGAGATACGCAGTATTTT. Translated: CASSLMGLAGGGDTQYF.

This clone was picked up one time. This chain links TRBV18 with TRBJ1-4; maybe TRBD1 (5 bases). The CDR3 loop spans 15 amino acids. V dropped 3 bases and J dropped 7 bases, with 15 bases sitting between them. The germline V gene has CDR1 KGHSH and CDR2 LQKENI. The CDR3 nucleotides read TGTGCCAGCTCACCTTTTGACAGCGGGAGTGAAAAACTGTTTTTT. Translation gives CASSPFDSGSEKLFF.

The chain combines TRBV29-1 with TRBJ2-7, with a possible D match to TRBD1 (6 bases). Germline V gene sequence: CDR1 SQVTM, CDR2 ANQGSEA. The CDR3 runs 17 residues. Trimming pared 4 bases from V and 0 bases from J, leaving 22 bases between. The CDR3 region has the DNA TGCAGCGTTGTGGTTAGGCCCCAGGGGCCAACCTCCTACGAGCAGTACTTC. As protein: CSVVVRPQGPTSYEQYF.

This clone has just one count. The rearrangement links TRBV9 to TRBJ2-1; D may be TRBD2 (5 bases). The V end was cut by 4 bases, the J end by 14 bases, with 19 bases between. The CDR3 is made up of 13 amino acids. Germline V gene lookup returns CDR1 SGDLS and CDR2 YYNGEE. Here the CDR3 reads CASSPRGDRDKFF. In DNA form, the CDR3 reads TGTGCCAGCAGCCCCCGGGGAGATCGGGATAAGTTCTTC.